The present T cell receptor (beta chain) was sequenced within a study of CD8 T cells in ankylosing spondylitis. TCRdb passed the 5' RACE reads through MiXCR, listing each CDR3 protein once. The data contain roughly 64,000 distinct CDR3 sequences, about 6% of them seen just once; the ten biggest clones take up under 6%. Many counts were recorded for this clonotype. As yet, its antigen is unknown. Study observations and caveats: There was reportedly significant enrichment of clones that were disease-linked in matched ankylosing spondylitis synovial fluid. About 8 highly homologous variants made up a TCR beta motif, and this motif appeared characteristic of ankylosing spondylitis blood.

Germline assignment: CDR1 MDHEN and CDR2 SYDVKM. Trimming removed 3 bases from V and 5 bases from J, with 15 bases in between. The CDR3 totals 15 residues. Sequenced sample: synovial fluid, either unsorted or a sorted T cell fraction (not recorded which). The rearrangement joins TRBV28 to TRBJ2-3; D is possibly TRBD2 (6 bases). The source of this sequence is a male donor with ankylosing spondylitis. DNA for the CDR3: TGTGCCAGCAGTTTGTGGGACGGGACTCTAGATACGCAGTATTTT. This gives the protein CASSLWDGTLDTQYF. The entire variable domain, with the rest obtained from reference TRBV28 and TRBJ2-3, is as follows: DVKVTQSSRYLVKRTGEKVFLECVQDMDHENMFWYRQDPGLGLRLIYFSYDVKMKEKGDIPEGYSVSREKKERFSLILESASTNQTSMYLCASSLWDGTLDTQYFGPGTRLTVL.